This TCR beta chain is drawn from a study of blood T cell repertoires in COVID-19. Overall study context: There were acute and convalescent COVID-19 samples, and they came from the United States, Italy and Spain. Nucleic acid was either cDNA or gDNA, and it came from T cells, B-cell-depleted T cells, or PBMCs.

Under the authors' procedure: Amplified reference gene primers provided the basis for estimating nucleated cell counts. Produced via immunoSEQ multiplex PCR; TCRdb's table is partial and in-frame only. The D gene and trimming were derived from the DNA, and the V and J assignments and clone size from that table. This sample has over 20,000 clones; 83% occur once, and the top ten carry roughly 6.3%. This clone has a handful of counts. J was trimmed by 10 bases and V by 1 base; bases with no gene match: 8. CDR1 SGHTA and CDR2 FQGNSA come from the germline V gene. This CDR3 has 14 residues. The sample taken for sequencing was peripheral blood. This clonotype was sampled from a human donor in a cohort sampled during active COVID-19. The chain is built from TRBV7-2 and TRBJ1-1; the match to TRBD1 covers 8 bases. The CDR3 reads CASSLVVVTGGAFF. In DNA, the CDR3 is TGTGCCAGCAGCTTAGTGGTCGTAACAGGGGGAGCTTTCTTT.